This T cell receptor beta chain is from a study of regulatory T cells in long-lasting Graves disease (dated by TCRdb to the early 2020s). About the full investigation: Persistent Graves' disease was defined as antithyroid drug treatment for over 5 years with persistently positive TSH receptor autoantibodies. On average, persistent Graves' disease patients in the clinical cohort had been on antithyroid drugs for around ten years. A total of 35 or so samples underwent TCR sequencing: around 13 from persistent and about 20 from newly diagnosed Graves' disease patients. Persistent Graves' disease patients were compared with newly diagnosed Graves' disease patients by peripheral blood TCR sequencing and RNA sequencing. The study was registered as a clinical trial and conducted in China.

In light of the paper, this sample's time point label describes: persistent/refractory GD, antithyroid drugs over 5 years with positive TRAb. RNA was extracted from PBMCs in TRIzol for both TCR sequencing and RNA sequencing. The diagnosis of Graves' disease followed American Thyroid Association guidelines. Recruitment of patients was carried out at an endocrinology department in Xi'an, China. Each patient gave about 9.1 milliliters of peripheral blood, collected in an EDTA anticoagulant tube. Ficoll Paque Plus density gradient separation was used to isolate PBMCs, and no additional T cell sorting was done. An Agilent 2100 Bioanalyzer and agarose gel were used to check RNA quality, while a NanoDrop 2000 measured RNA concentration. Beyond this particular receptor, the publication reports: The small sample size was acknowledged by the authors as a limitation that may reduce accuracy. Persistent Graves' disease patients showed lower TCR Shannon entropy and fewer highly expanded clones than newly diagnosed patients, suggesting clonal expansion. A larger number of public clonotypes was shared among persistent patients (fewer than 3,000) than among newly diagnosed patients (over 850). TRBV28, TRBJ1-2 and TRBJ2-5 were preferentially used in persistent disease, while TRBV20-1 and TRBJ2-1 were favored in newly diagnosed disease. Only the TCR beta chain was sequenced and analyzed. Only peripheral blood was studied, because thyroid tissue, the primary lesion, was inaccessible.

The CDR3 goes from the cysteine to the phenylalanine over 16 residues. Of all the DNA, just the CDR3 is kept, 48 bases in frame from base 1. CDR1 MNHNS and CDR2 SASEGT were looked up in the germline V gene. The V and J ends are trimmed by 7 bases and 2 bases, leaving 21 bases between them. Library prep was done by multiplex PCR. Sequenced on an Illumina HiSeq 4000. To build TCR beta libraries, CDR3 regions were amplified by Arm-PCR using iRepertoire HTBI primers. Before sequencing, the PCR products underwent gel purification. Processing in the source paper ran as follows. Across samples, roughly 60 TRBV and roughly 15 TRBJ segments were identified and used for gene usage analysis of CDR3 amino acid clonotypes. COPE and FqMerger were used to merge the filtered high-quality paired reads into contigs. BLAST was used to align contigs to IMGT TRBV, TRBD and TRBJ reference genes, and CDR3 was defined according to IMGT. Highly expanded clones were defined as clonotypes with a frequency above 0.1%. Shannon entropy served as the measure of repertoire diversity, while the Gini coefficient captured V-J evenness. Public clonotypes were defined as clonotypes shared by more than one individual. TCRdb trimmed the raw reads at Q25, called clones with MiXCR and kept productive beta chains. When rows share a CDR3 protein, they turn into one entry using the most common DNA and genes. TCRdb assigned the V and J calls; the authors' analysis was not used. The sample table shows about 470,000 distinct CDR3 sequences, and 20% to 25% are seen once. 6.5% to 9% of the sample rests with the top ten.

This clonotype has ten or more counts. It lacks a known antigen. No much larger clone is present one base from it, and per-base qualities are unavailable. This material consisted of peripheral blood mononuclear cells (PBMCs), taken when the disease was refractory, from a patient treated with antithyroid drugs. The sequence derives from a female donor with Graves disease. The rearrangement joined TRBV6-1 to TRBJ2-7; no D segment can be confidently identified. The CDR3 protein: CASNTRGTADPYEQYF. The sequence in DNA is TGTGCCAGCAATACAAGAGGTACAGCCGACCCCTACGAGCAGTACTTC.